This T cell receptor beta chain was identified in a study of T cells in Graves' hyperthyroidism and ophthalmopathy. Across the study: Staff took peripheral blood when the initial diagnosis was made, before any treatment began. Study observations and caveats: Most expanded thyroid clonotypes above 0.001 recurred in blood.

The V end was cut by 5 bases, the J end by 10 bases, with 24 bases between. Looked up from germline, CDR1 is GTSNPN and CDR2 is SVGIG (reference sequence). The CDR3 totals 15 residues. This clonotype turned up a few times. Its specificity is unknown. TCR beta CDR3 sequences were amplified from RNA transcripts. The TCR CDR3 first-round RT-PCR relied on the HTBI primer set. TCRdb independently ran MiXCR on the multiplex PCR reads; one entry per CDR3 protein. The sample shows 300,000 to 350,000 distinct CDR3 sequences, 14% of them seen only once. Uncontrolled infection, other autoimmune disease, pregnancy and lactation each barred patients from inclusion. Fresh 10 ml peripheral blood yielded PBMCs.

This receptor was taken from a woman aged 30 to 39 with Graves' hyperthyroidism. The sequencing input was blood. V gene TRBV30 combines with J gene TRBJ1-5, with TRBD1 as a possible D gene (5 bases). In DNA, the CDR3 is TGTGCCTGGGGCCCTTCCGGGGCCAGCAGAAATCCCCAGCATTTT. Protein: CAWGPSGASRNPQHF.